A selection of T cell receptor beta chains follows, all from one sample in a study of T cell responses to AZD1222 COVID-19 vaccine. Assay: immunoSEQ multiplex PCR; the TCRdb copy retains only in-frame clones and omits some. The profile covers 150,000 or so clones, with around 91% appearing a single time and 5% taken by the ten largest. The sequencing used peripheral blood, collected on day 0 of AZD1222 vaccination. These receptor sequences come from an adult in good health. Both conserved end residues are part of each CDR3. The D gene is left open where the match is weak. For some rows the clone size is stated as once, few or many, or as a class when expanded; others skip it.

CDR3 length: 14; V gene: TRBV10-1; clone size: .; J gene: TRBJ2-2; D gene: TRBD2; CDR3 DNA: TGCGCCACCTCCCGGACTAGAGACACCGGGGAGCTGTTTTTT; CDR3 protein: CATSRTRDTGELFF
CDR3 length: 14; V gene: TRBV5-1; clone size: .; J gene: TRBJ1-3; D gene: TRBD1; CDR3 DNA: TGCGCCAGCAGCTTGGGGGACAGGGACAACACCATATATTTT; CDR3 protein: CASSLGDRDNTIYF
CDR3 length: 15; V gene: TRBV7-9; clone size: .; J gene: TRBJ2-4; D gene: .; CDR3 DNA: TGTGCCAGCAGCCATGAAGGAGGAGGGGGCATCATTCAGTACTTC; CDR3 protein: CASSHEGGGGIIQYF
CDR3 length: 16; V gene: TRBV4-3; clone size: .; J gene: TRBJ2-2; D gene: TRBD2; CDR3 DNA: TGCGCCAGCAGCCAAGGGGCGGGAGGGCCTAGCGGGGAGCTGTTTTTT; CDR3 protein: CASSQGAGGPSGELFF
CDR3 length: 11; V gene: TRBV28; clone size: .; J gene: TRBJ2-1; D gene: .; CDR3 DNA: TGTGCCAGCAGTTTATACGATGAGCAGTTCTTC; CDR3 protein: CASSLYDEQFF
CDR3 length: 15; V gene: TRBV18; clone size: .; J gene: TRBJ1-3; D gene: TRBD1; CDR3 DNA: TGTGCCAGCTCTCCGGGACAGGAGTCTGGAAACACCATATATTTT; CDR3 protein: CASSPGQESGNTIYF
CDR3 length: 15; V gene: TRBV30; clone size: once; J gene: TRBJ1-6; D gene: TRBD1; CDR3 DNA: TGTGCCTGGACCGGGGACAGCTCCTATAATTCACCCCTCCACTTT; CDR3 protein: CAWTGDSSYNSPLHF
CDR3 length: 14; V gene: TRBV7-3; clone size: .; J gene: TRBJ1-2; D gene: .; CDR3 DNA: TGTGCCAGCAGCTTAAGCGGACAGCTAGATGGCTACACCTTC; CDR3 protein: CASSLSGQLDGYTF
CDR3 length: 15; V gene: TRBV5-4; clone size: .; J gene: TRBJ2-2; D gene: .; CDR3 DNA: TGTGCCAGCAGCGTGGGACCACTTAACACCGGGGAGCTGTTTTTT; CDR3 protein: CASSVGPLNTGELFF
CDR3 length: 13; V gene: TRBV27; clone size: .; J gene: TRBJ2-1; D gene: .; CDR3 DNA: TGTGCCAGCAGTTTCGGGCACAGCCTTGAGCAGTTCTTC; CDR3 protein: CASSFGHSLEQFF
CDR3 length: 14; V gene: TRBV7-2; clone size: .; J gene: TRBJ2-5; D gene: .; CDR3 DNA: TGTGCCAGCAGCTTCTCGGGACCTCGGGAGACCCAGTACTTC; CDR3 protein: CASSFSGPRETQYF
CDR3 length: 14; V gene: TRBV4-1; clone size: .; J gene: TRBJ2-5; D gene: TRBD1; CDR3 DNA: TGCGCCAGCAGCCAAGGAGGGGGCCGATGGACCCAGTACTTC; CDR3 protein: CASSQGGGRWTQYF
CDR3 length: 17; V gene: TRBV4-3; clone size: .; J gene: TRBJ1-2; D gene: .; CDR3 DNA: TGCGCCAGCAGCCAATCTTTTGCGGACGGCGAGTTCTATGGCTACACCTTC; CDR3 protein: CASSQSFADGEFYGYTF
CDR3 length: 16; V gene: TRBV5-6; clone size: .; J gene: TRBJ2-7; D gene: .; CDR3 DNA: TGTGCCAGCAGCTTTCGAGTGGGGGCCTTTTCCTACGAGCAGTACTTC; CDR3 protein: CASSFRVGAFSYEQYF
CDR3 length: 15; V gene: TRBV24-1; clone size: .; J gene: TRBJ1-2; D gene: TRBD1; CDR3 DNA: TGTGCCACCAGTGATCCGACAGGGGGATTCTATGGCTACACCTTC; CDR3 protein: CATSDPTGGFYGYTF
CDR3 length: 13; V gene: TRBV6-5; clone size: once; J gene: TRBJ2-5; D gene: .; CDR3 DNA: TGTGCCAGCAGTTACGGGGGTTACGAGACCCAGTACTTC; CDR3 protein: CASSYGGYETQYF
CDR3 length: 14; V gene: TRBV18; clone size: .; J gene: TRBJ2-7; D gene: .; CDR3 DNA: TGTGCCAGCTCACCGGGGAGTGGGGGCGGCGAGCAGTACTTC; CDR3 protein: CASSPGSGGGEQYF
CDR3 length: 13; V gene: TRBV4-3; clone size: .; J gene: TRBJ1-2; D gene: .; CDR3 DNA: TGCGCCAGCAGCCGAAGTGACAGCTATGGCTACACCTTC; CDR3 protein: CASSRSDSYGYTF
CDR3 length: 12; V gene: TRBV15; clone size: .; J gene: TRBJ2-4; D gene: .; CDR3 DNA: TGTGCCACCAGCAGAGACTACAAGGGGTCGTACTTC; CDR3 protein: CATSRDYKGSYF
CDR3 length: 15; V gene: TRBV28; clone size: .; J gene: TRBJ1-6; D gene: .; CDR3 DNA: TGTGCCAGCAGCGATGTGAGCTCCTATAATTCACCCCTCCACTTT; CDR3 protein: CASSDVSSYNSPLHF
CDR3 length: 15; V gene: TRBV2; clone size: .; J gene: TRBJ2-1; D gene: .; CDR3 DNA: TGTGCCAGCAGTAGGAACAAAGGCGCCTACAATGAGCAGTTCTTC; CDR3 protein: CASSRNKGAYNEQFF
CDR3 length: 11; V gene: TRBV29-1; clone size: .; J gene: TRBJ2-1; D gene: .; CDR3 DNA: TGCAGCGTCACCGCACCCATAGAGCAGTTCTTC; CDR3 protein: CSVTAPIEQFF
CDR3 length: 14; V gene: TRBV3-1/TRBV3-2; clone size: .; J gene: TRBJ2-7; D gene: .; CDR3 DNA: TGTGCCAGCAGCCCGGCGCTATCTCTCTACGAGCAGTACTTC; CDR3 protein: CASSPALSLYEQYF